The rows below give T cell receptor beta chains drawn from one sample of a study of T cells in Graves' hyperthyroidism and ophthalmopathy. In TCRdb, the multiplex PCR reads were re-called with MiXCR into one record per CDR3 protein. The sample includes over 500,000 distinct CDR3 sequences, 14% of them seen just once. The specimen was blood. The receptors here all came from a woman between 40 and 50 years old with Graves' hyperthyroidism. The CDR3 runs from the conserved cysteine through the conserved F or W. The D gene is left open where the match is weak. Part of the rows lack a size; the others show once, few, many or a class for expanded clones.

j_call: TRBJ2-5; v_call: TRBV3-1; d_call: TRBD2; clone_size: .; cdr3_aa: CASSQPGLADLYQETQYF; cdr3_nt: TGTGCCAGCAGCCAACCGGGACTAGCGGATTTGTACCAAGAGACCCAGTACTTC
j_call: TRBJ2-1; v_call: TRBV28; d_call: .; clone_size: many; cdr3_aa: CASNSANSYNEQFF; cdr3_nt: TGTGCCAGCAATTCGGCAAACTCCTACAATGAGCAGTTCTTC
j_call: TRBJ2-2; v_call: TRBV24-1; d_call: .; clone_size: once; cdr3_aa: CATSDPTVGARGTGELFF; cdr3_nt: TGTGCCACCAGTGACCCGACGGTAGGGGCGAGAGGCACCGGGGAGCTGTTTTTT
j_call: TRBJ2-5; v_call: TRBV6-2/TRBV6-3; d_call: TRBD2; clone_size: few; cdr3_aa: CASRPSAGAQETQYF; cdr3_nt: TGTGCCAGCAGACCTTCAGCGGGAGCCCAAGAGACCCAGTACTTC
j_call: TRBJ2-5; v_call: TRBV29-1; d_call: TRBD2; clone_size: .; cdr3_aa: CSVQLFPSGSGQETQYF; cdr3_nt: TGCAGCGTTCAACTTTTCCCTAGCGGGAGTGGGCAAGAGACCCAGTACTTC
j_call: TRBJ1-1; v_call: TRBV7-2; d_call: .; clone_size: .; cdr3_aa: CASSLVGGVTEAFF; cdr3_nt: TGTGCCAGCAGCTTAGTAGGGGGGGTCACTGAAGCTTTCTTT
j_call: TRBJ1-3; v_call: TRBV2; d_call: .; clone_size: .; cdr3_aa: CASREENTIYF; cdr3_nt: TGTGCCAGCCGAGAAGAAAACACCATATATTTT
j_call: TRBJ1-5; v_call: TRBV3-1; d_call: .; clone_size: many; cdr3_aa: CASSQDTRATQPQHF; cdr3_nt: TGTGCCAGCAGCCAAGATACAAGGGCTACTCAGCCCCAGCATTTT
j_call: TRBJ2-3; v_call: TRBV5-1; d_call: .; clone_size: many; cdr3_aa: CASSLDLGGPDTQYF; cdr3_nt: TGCGCCAGCAGCTTGGACCTTGGGGGGCCAGATACGCAGTATTTT
j_call: TRBJ1-1; v_call: TRBV10-3; d_call: .; clone_size: .; cdr3_aa: CAKKQYMNTEAFF; cdr3_nt: TGTGCCAAAAAACAGTACATGAACACTGAAGCTTTCTTT
j_call: TRBJ1-1; v_call: TRBV5-1; d_call: .; clone_size: .; cdr3_aa: CASSMTVSYTEAFF; cdr3_nt: TGCGCCAGCAGCATGACGGTTTCTTACACTGAAGCTTTCTTT
j_call: TRBJ2-5; v_call: TRBV5-1; d_call: TRBD1; clone_size: many; cdr3_aa: CASSLLQGAETQYF; cdr3_nt: TGCGCCAGCAGCTTACTACAGGGGGCCGAGACCCAGTACTTC
j_call: TRBJ2-2; v_call: TRBV29-1; d_call: .; clone_size: few; cdr3_aa: CSVESPATGELFF; cdr3_nt: TGCAGCGTTGAATCCCCAGCCACCGGGGAGCTGTTTTTT
j_call: TRBJ1-2; v_call: TRBV4-1; d_call: .; clone_size: .; cdr3_aa: CASSQQEGSYGYTF; cdr3_nt: TGCGCCAGCAGCCAGCAAGAGGGATCTTATGGCTACACCTTC
j_call: TRBJ1-5; v_call: TRBV11-2; d_call: .; clone_size: many; cdr3_aa: CASSLTFGQPQHF; cdr3_nt: TGTGCCAGCAGCTTAACATTTGGACAGCCCCAGCATTTT
j_call: TRBJ1-4; v_call: TRBV18; d_call: .; clone_size: .; cdr3_aa: CASSQSVGHLGEKLFF; cdr3_nt: TGTGCCAGCTCACAGTCGGTGGGCCACCTAGGTGAAAAACTGTTTTTT
j_call: TRBJ2-1; v_call: TRBV5-5; d_call: .; clone_size: many; cdr3_aa: CASSLAIPGNEQFF; cdr3_nt: TGTGCCAGCAGCTTGGCCATTCCGGGTAATGAGCAGTTCTTC
j_call: TRBJ2-2; v_call: TRBV11-2; d_call: TRBD2; clone_size: .; cdr3_aa: CASSLVGASGLVGELFF; cdr3_nt: TGTGCCAGCAGCTTAGTCGGAGCTAGCGGGTTGGTCGGGGAGCTGTTTTTT
j_call: TRBJ2-2; v_call: TRBV11-3; d_call: TRBD2; clone_size: many; cdr3_aa: CASSFRGSGQNTGELFF; cdr3_nt: TGTGCCAGCAGCTTCCGGGGTAGCGGGCAAAACACCGGGGAGCTGTTTTTT
j_call: TRBJ1-5; v_call: TRBV5-1; d_call: .; clone_size: many; cdr3_aa: CASSLQGLGGNQPQHF; cdr3_nt: TGCGCCAGCAGCTTACAGGGACTGGGAGGCAATCAGCCCCAGCATTTT
j_call: TRBJ1-5; v_call: TRBV28; d_call: TRBD1; clone_size: many; cdr3_aa: CASSTRQGGNQPQHF; cdr3_nt: TGTGCCAGCAGTACCCGACAGGGTGGCAACCAGCCCCAGCATTTT
j_call: TRBJ1-2; v_call: TRBV12-3/TRBV12-4; d_call: .; clone_size: .; cdr3_aa: CASSGAGRLYGYTF; cdr3_nt: TGTGCCAGCAGCGGGGCCGGGCGGCTCTATGGCTACACCTTC
j_call: TRBJ1-6; v_call: TRBV2; d_call: TRBD1; clone_size: many; cdr3_aa: CASSVGQGDSYNSPLHF; cdr3_nt: TGTGCCAGCAGTGTCGGACAGGGCGACTCCTATAATTCACCCCTCCACTTT
j_call: TRBJ1-4; v_call: TRBV30; d_call: .; clone_size: many; cdr3_aa: CAWSGAGRAKLFF; cdr3_nt: TGTGCCTGGAGTGGGGCAGGGCGAGCAAAACTGTTTTTT
j_call: TRBJ2-5; v_call: TRBV15; d_call: TRBD1; clone_size: many; cdr3_aa: CATSSASSRGSETQYF; cdr3_nt: TGTGCCACCAGCAGTGCCAGTAGCAGGGGGTCAGAGACCCAGTACTTC
j_call: TRBJ1-2; v_call: TRBV2; d_call: .; clone_size: many; cdr3_aa: CASTGSNYGYTF; cdr3_nt: TGTGCCAGCACGGGCTCTAACTATGGCTACACCTTC
j_call: TRBJ2-2; v_call: TRBV7-3; d_call: TRBD2; clone_size: few; cdr3_aa: CASSSRAPWEGYNTGELFF; cdr3_nt: TGTGCCAGCAGCTCCCGGGCCCCATGGGAGGGCTATAACACCGGGGAGCTGTTTTTT
j_call: TRBJ2-5; v_call: TRBV24-1; d_call: .; clone_size: few; cdr3_aa: CATSDFSEETQYF; cdr3_nt: TGTGCCACCAGTGATTTCAGCGAAGAGACCCAGTACTTC
j_call: TRBJ2-1; v_call: TRBV4-2; d_call: TRBD2; clone_size: .; cdr3_aa: CASSQEAGGRYNEQFF; cdr3_nt: TGTGCCAGCAGCCAAGAGGCGGGAGGGAGGTACAATGAGCAGTTCTTC
j_call: TRBJ1-1; v_call: TRBV12-3/TRBV12-4; d_call: .; clone_size: many; cdr3_aa: CASSLEGLGTEAFF; cdr3_nt: TGTGCCAGCAGTTTAGAGGGTTTGGGCACTGAAGCTTTCTTT
j_call: TRBJ2-3; v_call: TRBV6-1; d_call: .; clone_size: few; cdr3_aa: CASSGALTDTQYF; cdr3_nt: TGTGCCAGTTCAGGGGCCCTCACAGATACGCAGTATTTT
j_call: TRBJ1-6; v_call: TRBV28; d_call: TRBD1; clone_size: .; cdr3_aa: CASRPPTQGQGYNSPLHF; cdr3_nt: TGTGCCAGCAGGCCCCCCACACAGGGGCAAGGGTACAATTCACCCCTCCACTTT
j_call: TRBJ2-1; v_call: TRBV6-1; d_call: TRBD2; clone_size: .; cdr3_aa: CASSHLTSVIDPSYNEQFF; cdr3_nt: TGTGCCAGCAGTCACCTAACTAGCGTTATAGACCCCTCCTACAATGAGCAGTTCTTC
j_call: TRBJ2-1; v_call: TRBV2; d_call: TRBD2; clone_size: .; cdr3_aa: CASSELAGGTGSYNEQFF; cdr3_nt: TGTGCCAGCAGTGAACTAGCGGGAGGAACCGGTTCCTACAATGAGCAGTTCTTC
j_call: TRBJ2-1; v_call: TRBV27; d_call: TRBD2; clone_size: many; cdr3_aa: CASSEGTSVPREFF; cdr3_nt: TGTGCCAGCAGCGAGGGGACTAGCGTCCCGCGGGAGTTCTTC
j_call: TRBJ2-3; v_call: TRBV20-1; d_call: TRBD2; clone_size: many; cdr3_aa: CSASSGNTDTQYF; cdr3_nt: TGCAGTGCCAGTAGCGGGAACACAGATACGCAGTATTTT
j_call: TRBJ1-4; v_call: TRBV18; d_call: .; clone_size: many; cdr3_aa: CASSPQATNEKLFF; cdr3_nt: TGTGCCAGCTCACCTCAGGCAACTAATGAAAAACTGTTTTTT
j_call: TRBJ1-6; v_call: TRBV6-1; d_call: TRBD1; clone_size: many; cdr3_aa: CASSISSGTGLNSPLHF; cdr3_nt: TGTGCCAGCAGTATATCCTCCGGGACAGGATTGAATTCACCCCTCCACTTT
j_call: TRBJ2-7; v_call: TRBV24-1; d_call: TRBD1; clone_size: few; cdr3_aa: CATSDSAGDRTYEQYF; cdr3_nt: TGTGCCACCAGTGATTCGGCAGGGGACAGAACCTACGAGCAGTACTTC
j_call: TRBJ2-3; v_call: TRBV6-1; d_call: .; clone_size: many; cdr3_aa: CASSKNPQVDTQYF; cdr3_nt: TGTGCCAGCAGTAAGAACCCCCAGGTAGATACGCAGTATTTT
j_call: TRBJ2-4; v_call: TRBV20-1; d_call: TRBD2; clone_size: many; cdr3_aa: CSVETGLAGAKNIQYF; cdr3_nt: TGCAGTGTTGAGACGGGACTAGCGGGAGCCAAAAACATTCAGTACTTC
j_call: TRBJ1-1; v_call: TRBV6-1; d_call: .; clone_size: many; cdr3_aa: CATQKGSNRHTEAFF; cdr3_nt: TGTGCCACCCAGAAGGGGAGCAACCGACACACTGAAGCTTTCTTT
j_call: TRBJ2-3; v_call: TRBV20-1; d_call: TRBD1; clone_size: many; cdr3_aa: CSATTADRGSDTQYF; cdr3_nt: TGCAGTGCTACCACCGCCGACAGGGGATCGGATACGCAGTATTTT